This TCR beta chain appears in the sequencing data of a study of blood T cell repertoires in COVID-19. In the authors' methods: Reference gene primers were amplified, and this amplification served to estimate nucleated cell counts. Data came from immunoSEQ multiplex PCR; TCRdb stores just in-frame clones and leaves some out. V and J calls and clone size are copied from that table; D and trimming were computed from the DNA. This table has about 46,000 clones, approximately 86% appearing once. Grouping used clinical history reported by participants in a survey and questionnaire. CDR1 is KGHDR and CDR2 is SFDVKD in the germline V gene. Trimming stripped 6 bases from V and 3 bases from J, with 18 bases between. This CDR3 region has 16 residues.

This TCR derives from a woman aged 45-65 years who had recovered from COVID-19. The chain employs TRBV24-1 and TRBJ2-3; a weak D match, TRBD2 (6 bases). Sequenced input: PBMCs or T cells enriched from blood (not recorded which). CDR3: CATSTSRAGETDTQYF. As DNA, the CDR3 is TGTGCCACCAGTACCTCTCGAGCGGGTGAAACAGATACGCAGTATTTT.